This TCR beta chain was retrieved from a study of CD8 T cells in ankylosing spondylitis. The authors made TCR beta libraries by quantitative 5'-RACE with molecular barcodes. TCRdb redid the calling of the 5' RACE reads with MiXCR, one entry per CDR3 protein. The data show approximately 200,000 distinct CDR3 sequences, around 13% seen once. Losses at the gene ends were 1 base for V and 0 bases for J; bases not matched to a gene: 3. The length of the CDR3 is 17 residues. Per germline, CDR1 SQVTM and CDR2 ANQGSEA. Overall study results and limits: It appeared that ankylosing spondylitis blood was characterized by a TCR beta motif of several highly homologous variants.

A word on this clonotype: The target antigen is unknown.

The TCR was taken from a male donor with ankylosing spondylitis or in good health (not recorded which). The sample was blood, either unsorted or a sorted T cell fraction (not recorded which). J is TRBJ2-1 and V is TRBV29-1; 13 bases line up with TRBD2. CDR3 sequence reads: CSVEGTSGGSSYNEQFF. The CDR3 region has the DNA TGCAGCGTTGAAGGGACTAGCGGGGGAAGCTCCTACAATGAGCAGTTCTTC.